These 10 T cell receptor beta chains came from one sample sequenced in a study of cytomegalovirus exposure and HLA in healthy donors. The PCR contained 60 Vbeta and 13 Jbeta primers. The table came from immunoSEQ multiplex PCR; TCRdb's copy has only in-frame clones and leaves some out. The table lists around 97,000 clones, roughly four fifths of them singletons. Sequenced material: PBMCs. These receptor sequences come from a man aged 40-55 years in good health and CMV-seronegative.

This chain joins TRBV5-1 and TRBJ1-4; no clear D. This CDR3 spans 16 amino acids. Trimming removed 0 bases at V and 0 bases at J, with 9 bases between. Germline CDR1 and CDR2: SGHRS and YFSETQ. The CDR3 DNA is TGCGCCAGCAGCTTGGAGAGACTTTCAACTAATGAAAAACTGTTTTTT. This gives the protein CASSLERLSTNEKLFF.

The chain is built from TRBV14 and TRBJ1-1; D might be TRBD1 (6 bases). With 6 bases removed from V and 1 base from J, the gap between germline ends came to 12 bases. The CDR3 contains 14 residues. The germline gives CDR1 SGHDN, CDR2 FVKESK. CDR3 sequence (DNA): TGTGCCAGCAGTATGAGGGGACAGAACACTGAAGCTTTCTTT. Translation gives CASSMRGQNTEAFF.

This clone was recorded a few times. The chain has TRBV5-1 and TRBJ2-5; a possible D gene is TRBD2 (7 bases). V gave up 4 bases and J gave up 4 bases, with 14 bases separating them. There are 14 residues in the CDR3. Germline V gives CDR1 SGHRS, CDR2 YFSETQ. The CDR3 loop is CASSRIGGVETQYF. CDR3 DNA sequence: TGCGCCAGCAGCCGGATAGGGGGGGTAGAGACCCAGTACTTC.

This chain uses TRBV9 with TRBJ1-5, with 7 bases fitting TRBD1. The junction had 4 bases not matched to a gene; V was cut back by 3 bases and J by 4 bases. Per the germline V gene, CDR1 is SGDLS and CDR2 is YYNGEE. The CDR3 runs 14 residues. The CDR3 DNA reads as TGTGCCAGCAGCGCGACAGGGAGTAATCAGCCCCAGCATTTT. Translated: CASSATGSNQPQHF. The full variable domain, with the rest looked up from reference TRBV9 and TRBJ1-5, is DSGVTQTPKHLITATGQRVTLRCSPRSGDLSVYWYQQSLDQGLQFLIQYYNGEERAKGNILERFSAQQFPDLHSELNLSSLELGDSALYFCASSATGSNQPQHFGDGTRLSIL.

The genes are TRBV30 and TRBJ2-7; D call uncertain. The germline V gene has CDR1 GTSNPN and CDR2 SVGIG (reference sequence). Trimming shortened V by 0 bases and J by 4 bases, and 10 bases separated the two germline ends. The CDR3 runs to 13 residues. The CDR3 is CAWSVLAEYEQYF. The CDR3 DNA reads TGTGCCTGGAGTGTACTTGCGGAATACGAGCAGTACTTC.

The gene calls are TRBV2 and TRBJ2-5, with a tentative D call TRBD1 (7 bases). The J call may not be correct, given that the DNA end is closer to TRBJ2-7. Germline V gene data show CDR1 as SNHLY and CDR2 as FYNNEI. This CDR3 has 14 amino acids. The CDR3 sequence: CASSDQGGSYEQYF. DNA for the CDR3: TGTGCCAGCAGTGACCAGGGGGGTTCCTACGAGCAGTACTTC.

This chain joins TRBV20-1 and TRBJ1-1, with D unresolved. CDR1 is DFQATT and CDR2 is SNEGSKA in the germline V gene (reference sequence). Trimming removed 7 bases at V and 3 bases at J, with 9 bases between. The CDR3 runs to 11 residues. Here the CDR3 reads CSGRGHTEAFF. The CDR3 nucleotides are TGCAGTGGTCGGGGTCACACTGAAGCTTTCTTT.

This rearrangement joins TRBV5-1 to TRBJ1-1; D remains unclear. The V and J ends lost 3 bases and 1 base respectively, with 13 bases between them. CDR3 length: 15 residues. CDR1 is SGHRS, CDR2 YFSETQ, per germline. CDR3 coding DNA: TGCGCCAGCAGCTATGGGGTGGGAGAGAACACTGAAGCTTTCTTT. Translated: CASSYGVGENTEAFF. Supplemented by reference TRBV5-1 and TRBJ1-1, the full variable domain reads KAGVTQTPRYLIKTRGQQVTLSCSPISGHRSVSWYQQTPGQGLQFLFEYFSETQRNKGNFPGRFSGRQFSNSRSEMNVSTLELGDSALYLCASSYGVGENTEAFFGQGTRLTVV.

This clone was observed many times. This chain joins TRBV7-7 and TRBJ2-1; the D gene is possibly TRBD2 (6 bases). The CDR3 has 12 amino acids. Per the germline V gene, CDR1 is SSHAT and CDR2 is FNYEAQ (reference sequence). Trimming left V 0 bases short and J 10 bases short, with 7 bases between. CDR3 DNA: TGTGCCAGCAGCTTAGCTGGGGGGGAGCAGTTCTTC. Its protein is CASSLAGGEQFF.

The CDR3 DNA sequence: TGTGCCATCAGTGACAGGGATGACTATGGCTACACCTTC. Translated, it gives CAISDRDDYGYTF. The chain has TRBV10-3 and TRBJ1-2; D possibly corresponds to TRBD1 (5 bases). Trimming left V 3 bases short and J 3 bases short, with 8 bases between. The CDR3 extends over 13 amino acids. Germline V lookup: CDR1 ENHRY, CDR2 SYGVKD.